The 13 T cell receptor beta chains below come from one sample, sequenced in a study of blood T cell repertoires in COVID-19 (dated by TCRdb to 2019 to 2021). The method was the immunoSEQ multiplex PCR assay. TCRdb re-hosts the immuneACCESS table, in-frame sequences only. Its copies lack some clones; in the studies checked, an unresolved V gene accounts for under half of them, and the cause for the rest is not known. This sample lists about 380,000 clones; 88% were detected once. The ten most abundant clones make up 0.9% to 1.5% of the sample. The sample taken for sequencing was PBMCs or T cells enriched from blood (not recorded which). The receptors were gathered from a woman between 18 and 29 years old who had recovered from COVID-19.

The chain uses TRBV28 and TRBJ2-7; 12 nucleotides agree with TRBD1. The CDR3 length is 16 residues. The V segment lost 2 bases and the J segment 2 bases; nucleotides outside the gene matches: 4. CDR1 MDHEN and CDR2 SYDVKM come from the germline V gene. CDR3 nucleotide sequence: TGTGCCAGCAGTTTACCGGGACAGGGGGCGACCTACGAGCAGTACTTC. It codes for CASSLPGQGATYEQYF.

The V call is TRBV15, the J call TRBJ2-3; no reliable D call. Germline V gives CDR1 LNHNV, CDR2 YYDKDF (reference sequence). V lost 6 bases to trimming and J lost 5 bases, with 9 bases between them. This CDR3 has 12 residues. The CDR3, as DNA: TGTGCCACCAGACTCCCTGGAGATACGCAGTATTTT. Amino acid sequence: CATRLPGDTQYF.

The chain joins TRBV28 to TRBJ1-2; 7 bases align to TRBD1. CDR1 and CDR2 from the germline V gene are MDHEN and SYDVKM. The CDR3 is 13 amino acids. The junction had 7 bases not matched to a gene; V was cut back by 6 bases and J by 6 bases. The CDR3 sequence: CASSPDRVHGYTF. The CDR3 coding sequence is TGTGCCAGCAGCCCTGACAGGGTCCATGGCTACACCTTC.

The V gene is TRBV19, the J gene TRBJ1-4; no firm D call. V was pared by 4 bases and J by 5 bases, with 11 bases between. Germline V CDR1 and CDR2: LNHDA, SQIVND (reference sequence). The CDR3 has 14 residues. This CDR3 is CASSRVQRNEKLFF. In DNA form, the CDR3 reads TGTGCCAGTAGTAGGGTACAGAGAAATGAAAAACTGTTTTTT.

This chain connects TRBV6-5 to TRBJ1-1; a weak D match, TRBD1 (5 bases). The CDR3 runs to 16 residues. The ends were cut back, 2 bases at V and 2 bases at J, with 15 bases in the middle. Germline V gene lookup returns CDR1 MNHEY and CDR2 SVGAGI. Here the CDR3 reads CASSYGFGDFNTEAFF. For the CDR3, the DNA is TGTGCCAGCAGTTACGGTTTTGGGGACTTCAACACTGAAGCTTTCTTT.

The gene calls are TRBV5-1 and TRBJ1-1; D uncertain. The CDR3 runs to 14 residues. Germline V gene lookup returns CDR1 SGHRS and CDR2 YFSETQ. Deletions cut 5 bases from V and 1 base from J, with 12 bases between. The CDR3 loop is CASRPSVGNTEAFF. The CDR3 DNA reads TGCGCCAGCAGGCCCTCGGTCGGGAACACTGAAGCTTTCTTT.

This clone has just one count. The J gene is TRBJ2-7, the V gene TRBV4-2; the D gene is possibly TRBD2 (7 bases). The CDR3 totals 17 residues. The germline V and J ends were trimmed by 5 bases and 0 bases, with 20 bases remaining between them. Looked up from germline, CDR1 is LGHNA and CDR2 is YNFKEQ. CDR3 in DNA: TGTGCCAGCAGCTCCCTTGGGCGCGGGGGCAGCTCCTACGAGCAGTACTTC. It translates to CASSSLGRGGSSYEQYF.

This clone was detected only a few times. The DNA for the CDR3 is TGTGCCAGCAGCGCTCAGCTGACAGGGACCTATGGCTACACCTTC. Translation gives CASSAQLTGTYGYTF. The chain uses TRBV9 and TRBJ1-2; 7 bases agree with TRBD1. With V trimmed by 3 bases and J by 4 bases, 9 bases remained unmatched. Germline CDR1 reads SGDLS; CDR2 reads YYNGEE. The CDR3 has 15 residues.

The chain is built from TRBV14 and TRBJ1-4; D is possibly TRBD1 (5 bases). This CDR3 is 15 amino acids long. The germline V gene encodes CDR1 SGHDN and CDR2 FVKESK. The V and J ends lost 4 bases and 8 bases respectively, with 17 bases between them. In DNA, the CDR3 is TGTGCCAGCAGCCCCCAGGGATTGTCCCGGGAAAAACTGTTTTTT. Translated, it gives CASSPQGLSREKLFF.

This clone was picked up one time. This chain links TRBV28 with TRBJ1-2, with D possibly being TRBD1 (6 bases). CDR3 length equals 13 residues. The germline gives CDR1 MDHEN, CDR2 SYDVKM. V shed 3 bases and J shed 8 bases, with 13 bases lying between them. The CDR3 spells CASSFTAGEGYTF. The CDR3 nucleotides are TGTGCCAGCAGTTTTACAGCAGGGGAAGGCTACACCTTC.

V is TRBV27 and J is TRBJ2-1; the match to TRBD2 covers 7 bases. J lost 3 bases, V lost 4 bases, and 3 bases had no gene match. The CDR3 length is 14 residues. Per the germline V gene, CDR1 is MNHEY and CDR2 is SMNVEV (reference sequence). CDR3 residues: CASSSWGGYNEQFF. CDR3 bases: TGTGCCAGCAGTTCCTGGGGGGGCTACAATGAGCAGTTCTTC.

V is TRBV2 and J is TRBJ1-6, with 10 bases fitting TRBD1. Germline V CDR1 and CDR2: SNHLY, FYNNEI. The V segment lost 6 bases and the J segment 6 bases; nucleotides outside the gene matches: 2. The CDR3 sequence is 14 residues long. CDR3 sequence: CASRGQGSNSPLHF. The CDR3 coding sequence is TGTGCCAGCAGGGGACAGGGGAGTAATTCACCCCTCCACTTT.

This sequence joins TRBV23-1 and TRBJ2-3; 8 bases are a match to TRBD2. TRBV23-1 is an open reading frame, and its role is uncertain. The CDR3 is 17 residues long. V shed 2 bases and J 1 base; nucleotides not matched to a gene: 8. CDR3 sequence (DNA): TGCGCCAGCAGTCAAACGGGAGGGGCGGGAGGCACAGATACGCAGTATTTT. Translating gives CASSQTGGAGGTDTQYF.